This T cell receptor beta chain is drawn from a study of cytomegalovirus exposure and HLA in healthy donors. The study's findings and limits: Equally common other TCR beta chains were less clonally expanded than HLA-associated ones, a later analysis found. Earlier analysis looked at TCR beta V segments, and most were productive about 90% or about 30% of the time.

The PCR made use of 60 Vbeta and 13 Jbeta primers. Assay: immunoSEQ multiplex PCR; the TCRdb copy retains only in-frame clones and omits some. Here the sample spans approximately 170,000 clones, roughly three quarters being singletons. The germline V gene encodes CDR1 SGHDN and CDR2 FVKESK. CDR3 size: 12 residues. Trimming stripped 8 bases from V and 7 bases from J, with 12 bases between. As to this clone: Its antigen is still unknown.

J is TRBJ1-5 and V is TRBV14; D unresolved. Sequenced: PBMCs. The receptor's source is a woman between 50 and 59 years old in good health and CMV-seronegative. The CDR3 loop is CASSEANQPQHF. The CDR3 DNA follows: TGTGCCAGCTCTGAGGCGAACCAGCCCCAGCATTTT.